The source of this TCR beta chain is a study of human T cells and chemical hapten exposure. Documented time point: pre-sensitization, week 0. The treatment: therapeutic diphenylcyclopropenone sensitization with weekly scalp DPC. TCRdb reprocessed the RACE reads with MiXCR, giving one entry per CDR3 protein. The data hold about 98,000 distinct CDR3 sequences, with 9.5% to 14% observed a single time. This CDR3 region has 11 residues. Trimming pared 0 bases from V and 3 bases from J, leaving 2 bases between. Germline loops: CDR1 DFQATT, CDR2 SNEGSKA (reference sequence). This rearrangement joins TRBV20-1 to TRBJ2-5; D gene ambiguous. The sample was whole blood, taken in connection with sensitization to the hapten diphenylcyclopropenone (DPC). This receptor was obtained from a woman in her sixties with alopecia areata. Some clones in this sample may be carry-over from other donors' samples. CDR3 sequence reads: CSARDEETQYF. As DNA, the CDR3 is TGCAGTGCTAGAGACGAAGAGACCCAGTACTTC.